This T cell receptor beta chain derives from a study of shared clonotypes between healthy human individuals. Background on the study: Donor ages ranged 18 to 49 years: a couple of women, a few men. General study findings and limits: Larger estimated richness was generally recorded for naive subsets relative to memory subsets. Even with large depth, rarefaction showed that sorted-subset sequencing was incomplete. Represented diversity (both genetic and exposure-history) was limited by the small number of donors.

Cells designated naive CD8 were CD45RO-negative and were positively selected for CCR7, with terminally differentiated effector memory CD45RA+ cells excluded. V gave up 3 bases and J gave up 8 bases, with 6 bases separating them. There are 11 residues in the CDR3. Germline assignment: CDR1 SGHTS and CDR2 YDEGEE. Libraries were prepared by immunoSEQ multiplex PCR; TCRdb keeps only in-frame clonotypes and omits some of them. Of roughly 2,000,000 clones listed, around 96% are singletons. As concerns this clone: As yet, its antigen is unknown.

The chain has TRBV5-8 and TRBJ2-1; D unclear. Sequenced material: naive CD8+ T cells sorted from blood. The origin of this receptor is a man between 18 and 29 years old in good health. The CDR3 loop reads CASSWMDEQFF. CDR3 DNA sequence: TGTGCCAGCAGCTGGATGGATGAGCAGTTCTTC.